This T cell receptor (beta chain) is from a study of blood T cells in healthy people across ages. Study-level results: Age showed a roughly linear inverse relationship with TCR beta diversity per million T cells.

A sample-barcoded 5' primer and a J-beta primer mix were used in a second PCR of roughly 7 to 11 cycles. Every single cDNA molecule received a tag from a template-switch adaptor with 12 random nucleotides. A minimum of 2.5 million CDR3-containing paired-end reads was obtained for each sample. TCRdb re-derived calls from the 5' RACE reads in MiXCR, one entry per CDR3 protein. This sample has hundreds of thousands of distinct CDR3 sequences, with about 61% found just once. Germline-derived CDR1 and CDR2 are SGDLS and YYNGEE. The junction had 6 bases not matched to a gene; V was cut back by 4 bases and J by 6 bases. CDR3 length: 15 amino acids. In the case of this clonotype: The antigen is unknown.

The sequence came from a man aged 35 to 55 in good health. The sequenced sample consisted of blood. The chain is built from TRBV9 and TRBJ1-6; 8 nucleotides agree with TRBD1. DNA for the CDR3: TGTGCCAGCAGCTCCCAGGGGGCCAGTAATTCACCCCTCCACTTT. Its protein is CASSSQGASNSPLHF.